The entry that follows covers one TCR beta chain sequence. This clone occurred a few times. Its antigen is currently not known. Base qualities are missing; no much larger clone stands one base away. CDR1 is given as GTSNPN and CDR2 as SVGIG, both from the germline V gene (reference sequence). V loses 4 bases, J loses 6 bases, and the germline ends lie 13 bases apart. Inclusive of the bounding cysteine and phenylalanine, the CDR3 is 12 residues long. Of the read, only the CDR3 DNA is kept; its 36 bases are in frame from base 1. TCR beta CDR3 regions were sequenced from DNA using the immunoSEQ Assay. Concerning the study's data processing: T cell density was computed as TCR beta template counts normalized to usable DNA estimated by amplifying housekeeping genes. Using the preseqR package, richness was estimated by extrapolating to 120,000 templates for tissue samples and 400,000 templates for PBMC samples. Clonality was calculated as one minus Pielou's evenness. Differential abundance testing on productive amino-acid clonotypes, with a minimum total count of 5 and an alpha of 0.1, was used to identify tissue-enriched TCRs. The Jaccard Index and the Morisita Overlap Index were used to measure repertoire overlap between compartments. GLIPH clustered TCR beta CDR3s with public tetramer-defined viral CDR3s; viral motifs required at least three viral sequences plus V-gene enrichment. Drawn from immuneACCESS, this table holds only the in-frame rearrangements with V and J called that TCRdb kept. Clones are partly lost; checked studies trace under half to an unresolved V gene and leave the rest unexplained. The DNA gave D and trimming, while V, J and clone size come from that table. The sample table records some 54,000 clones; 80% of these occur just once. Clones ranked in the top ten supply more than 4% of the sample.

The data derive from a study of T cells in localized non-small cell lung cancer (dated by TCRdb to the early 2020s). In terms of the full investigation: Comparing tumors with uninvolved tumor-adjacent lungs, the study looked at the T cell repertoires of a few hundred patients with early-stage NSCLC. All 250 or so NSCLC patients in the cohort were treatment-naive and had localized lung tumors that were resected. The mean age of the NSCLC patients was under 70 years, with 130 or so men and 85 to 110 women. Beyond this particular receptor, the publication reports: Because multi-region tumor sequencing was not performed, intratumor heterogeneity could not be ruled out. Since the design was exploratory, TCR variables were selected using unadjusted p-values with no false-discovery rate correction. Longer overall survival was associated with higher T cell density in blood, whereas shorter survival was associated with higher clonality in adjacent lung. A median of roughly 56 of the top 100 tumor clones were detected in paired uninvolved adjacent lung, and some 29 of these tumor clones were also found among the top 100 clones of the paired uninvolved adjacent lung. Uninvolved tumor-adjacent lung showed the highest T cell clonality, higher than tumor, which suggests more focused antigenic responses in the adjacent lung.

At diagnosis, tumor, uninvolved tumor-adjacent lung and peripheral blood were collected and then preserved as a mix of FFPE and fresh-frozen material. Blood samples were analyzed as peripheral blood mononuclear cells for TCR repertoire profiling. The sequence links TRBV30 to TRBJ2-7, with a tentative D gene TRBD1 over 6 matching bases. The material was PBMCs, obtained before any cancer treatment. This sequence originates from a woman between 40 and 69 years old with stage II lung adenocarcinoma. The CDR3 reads CAWKAGRGEQYF. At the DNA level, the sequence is TGTGCCTGGAAGGCCGGCAGGGGCGAGCAGTACTTC. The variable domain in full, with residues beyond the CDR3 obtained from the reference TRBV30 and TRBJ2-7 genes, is SQTIHQWPATLVQPVGSPLSLECTVEGTSNPNLYWYRQAAGRGLQLLFYSVGIGQISSEVPQNLSASRPQDRQFILSSKKLLLSDSGFYLCAWKAGRGEQYFGPGTRLTVT.